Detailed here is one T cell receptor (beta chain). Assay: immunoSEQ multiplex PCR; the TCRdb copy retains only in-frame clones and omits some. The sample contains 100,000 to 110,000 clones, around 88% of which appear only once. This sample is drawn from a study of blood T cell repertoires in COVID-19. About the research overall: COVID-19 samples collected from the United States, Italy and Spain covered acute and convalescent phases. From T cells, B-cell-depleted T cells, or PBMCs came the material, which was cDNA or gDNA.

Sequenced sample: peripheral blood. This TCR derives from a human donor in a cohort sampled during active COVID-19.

The CDR3 loop is CASSPGNSGNTIYF. The CDR3, as DNA: TGTGCCAGCAGCCCAGGGAACTCTGGAAACACCATATATTTT. The genes are TRBV5-4 and TRBJ1-3; tentative D call: TRBD1 (5 bases). Germline CDR1 is SGHNT and CDR2 is YYREEE (reference sequence). Trimming cost V 4 bases and J 0 bases, with 8 bases left between them. This CDR3 is 14 amino acids long.